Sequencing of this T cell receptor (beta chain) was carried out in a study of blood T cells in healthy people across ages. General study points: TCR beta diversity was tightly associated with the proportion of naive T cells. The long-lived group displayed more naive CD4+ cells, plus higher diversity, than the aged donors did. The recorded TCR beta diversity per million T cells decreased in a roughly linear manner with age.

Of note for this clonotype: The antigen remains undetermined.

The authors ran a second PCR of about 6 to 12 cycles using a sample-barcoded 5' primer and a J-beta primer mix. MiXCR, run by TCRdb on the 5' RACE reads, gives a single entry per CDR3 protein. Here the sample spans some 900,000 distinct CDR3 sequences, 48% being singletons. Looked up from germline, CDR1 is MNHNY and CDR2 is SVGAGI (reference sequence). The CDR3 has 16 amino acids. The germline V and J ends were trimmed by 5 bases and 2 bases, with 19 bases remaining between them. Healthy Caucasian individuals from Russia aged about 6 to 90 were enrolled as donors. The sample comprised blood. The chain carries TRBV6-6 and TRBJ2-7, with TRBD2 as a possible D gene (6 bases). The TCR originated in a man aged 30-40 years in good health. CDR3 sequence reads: CASSPRGNEIPYEQYF. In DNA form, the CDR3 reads TGTGCCAGCAGTCCCCGGGGGAATGAAATTCCCTACGAGCAGTACTTC.